This T cell receptor beta chain is from a study of blood T cell repertoires in COVID-19. Study context: In each case, the material was cDNA or gDNA derived from T cells, B-cell-depleted T cells, or PBMCs.

Germline CDR1 and CDR2: MNHEY and SVGAGI. V trimming: 6 bases; J trimming: 7 bases; junction bases outside the gene matches: 5. The length of the CDR3 is 14 residues. Sequencing was performed with immunoSEQ multiplex PCR; in TCRdb, only in-frame clones are kept and a portion is missing. The data hold 250,000 to 350,000 clones, with approximately 86% observed a single time. This clone was detected a few times. The specimen was peripheral blood. This clonotype was obtained from a woman in her 70s with COVID-19, enrolled during active disease. This sequence joins TRBV6-5 and TRBJ2-1; TRBD1 matches at 11 bases. Here the CDR3 reads CASRGTGGGNEQFF. The CDR3 DNA is TGTGCCAGCAGGGGGACAGGGGGAGGGAATGAGCAGTTCTTC.